The 24 T cell receptor beta chains in this list originate from one sample, sequenced in a study of read filtering for tumor transcriptome and immune sequencing. From about 400 ng of RNA, a library with molecular barcoded alpha/delta and beta/gamma adaptors was made. From the reads, TCRdb called clonotypes with MiXCR, one entry per CDR3 protein. The repertoire holds some 46,000 distinct CDR3 sequences, about an eighth seen once, with about 14% in the top ten. The sample comprised a population of CD138-negative cells sorted from bone marrow. The receptors here all came from a donor at least 40 years old with multiple myeloma.

Of note for this clonotype: This may come from a read error, since a much larger clone is one base off. This rearrangement joins TRBV7-2 to TRBJ2-7; D is uncertain. The CDR3 runs to 14 residues. The germline V gene has CDR1 SGHTA and CDR2 FQGNSA. In DNA, the CDR3 is TGTGCCAGCAGCTTAGCGCCAGCCTCCTACGAGCAGGACTTC. Translating gives CASSLAPASYEQDF.

Ten or more counts support this clonotype. V and J are TRBV5-1 and TRBJ2-6; D not resolved. This CDR3 is built from 14 residues. Looked up from germline, CDR1 is SGHRS and CDR2 is YFSETQ. Trimming left V 4 bases short and J 0 bases short, with 5 bases between. In nucleotides, the CDR3 is TGCGCCAGCAGCGAGAGCTCTGGGGCCAACGTCCTGACTTTC. This encodes CASSESSGANVLTF.

This clonotype came up many times. V is TRBV6-6 and J is TRBJ1-4; maybe TRBD1 (5 bases). Trimming cost V 2 bases and J 4 bases, with 11 bases left between them. In germline, CDR1 is MNHNY, CDR2 SVGAGI (reference sequence). The CDR3 totals 15 residues. CDR3 residues: CASSYDGGLNEKLFF. The CDR3 DNA sequence: TGTGCCAGCAGTTACGACGGGGGTCTTAATGAAAAACTGTTTTTT.

This clonotype was detected many times. This chain links TRBV6-5 with TRBJ2-1; unclear D gene. Germline CDR1 MNHEY, CDR2 SVGAGI. The V gene lost 0 bases and the J gene lost 4 bases, with 4 bases spanning the gap. There are 13 residues in the CDR3. CDR3 sequence: CASSYSGYNEQFF. CDR3 nucleotide sequence: TGTGCCAGCAGTTACTCGGGTTACAATGAGCAGTTCTTC.

This clonotype was counted at least ten times. This chain uses TRBV20-1 with TRBJ2-3, with D maybe TRBD1 (5 bases). Looked up from germline, CDR1 is DFQATT and CDR2 is SNEGSKA (reference sequence). The CDR3 sequence is 14 residues long. V was trimmed by 0 bases and J by 9 bases, leaving 16 bases between them. This CDR3 reads CSARDPASWGTQYF. CDR3 bases: TGCAGTGCTAGAGATCCCGCTTCCTGGGGCACGCAGTATTTT.

This clonotype occurred many times. This chain joins TRBV5-5 and TRBJ1-5; D call uncertain. The V end was cut by 1 base, the J end by 1 base, with 9 bases between. This CDR3 has 15 residues. Looked up from germline, CDR1 is SGHKS and CDR2 is YYEKEE (reference sequence). CDR3 sequence: CASSLHTESNQPQHF. The CDR3 DNA reads TGTGCCAGCAGCTTGCACACAGAGAGCAATCAGCCCCAGCATTTT.

This clonotype occurred many times. V gene TRBV11-2 combines with J gene TRBJ2-3; no firm D call. V gave up 1 base and J gave up 6 bases, with 2 bases separating them. Germline lookup yields CDR1 SGHAT and CDR2 FQNNGV. The CDR3 has 11 residues. The CDR3 reads CASSLGDTQYF. The CDR3 coding sequence is TGTGCCAGCAGCTTAGGGGATACGCAGTATTTT.

This clonotype has more than one count but fewer than ten. CDR3 coding DNA: TGCGCCAGCAGCCAAGAAGGAAATACAGGGGGCAGCTCCTACGAGCAGTACTTC. Its protein is CASSQEGNTGGSSYEQYF. The V call is TRBV4-1, the J call TRBJ2-7, with 9 bases matching TRBD1. V lost 0 bases, J lost 0 bases, and 9 bases stayed unmatched. Germline V CDR1 and CDR2: MGHRA, YSYEKL. The CDR3 has 18 amino acids.

In its sample, this clonotype was seen many times. The J gene is TRBJ2-5, the V gene TRBV12-3 or TRBV12-4, with a tentative D call TRBD1 (7 bases). The CDR3 has 14 residues. Trimming stripped 6 bases from V and 5 bases from J, with 16 bases between. In nucleotides, the CDR3 is TGTGCCAGCAGCCAAGGAGGGGGCGCGGAGACCCAGTACTTC. This sequence encodes CASSQGGGAETQYF.

In this sample, this clonotype turned up many times. The V gene is TRBV20-1, the J gene TRBJ2-1; TRBD2 matches at 8 bases. Trimming cost V 0 bases and J 1 base; bases outside gene matches: 5. Germline CDR1 is DFQATT and CDR2 is SNEGSKA (reference sequence). The CDR3 contains 16 residues. DNA for the CDR3: TGCAGTGCTAGAGATCCGACGGGAGGGTCCTACAATGAGCAGTTCTTC. Residues: CSARDPTGGSYNEQFF.

This clonotype occurred a few times. The chain uses TRBV11-2 and TRBJ2-6; perhaps TRBD1 as D (5 bases). Germline CDR1 and CDR2: SGHAT and FQNNGV. The ends were cut back, 6 bases at V and 15 bases at J, with 33 bases in the middle. The CDR3 runs 18 residues. CDR3 coding DNA: TGTGCCAGCAGGGACCGTGGCAGTAACCCCTCTGGGGCCGACGCCCTGACTTTC. It specifies CASRDRGSNPSGADALTF.

In this sample, this clonotype turned up a few times. This may arise from a read error, as a much more abundant clone is one base away. The chain combines TRBV14 with TRBJ2-5, with D perhaps TRBD1 or TRBD2 (5 bases each). The CDR3 totals 17 residues. CDR1 is SGHDN and CDR2 is FVKESK in the germline V gene. The ends were cut back, 0 bases at V and 5 bases at J, with 19 bases in the middle. The CDR3 bases are TGTGCCAGCAGCCAAGATGGTGGCTGGGGGAACGGGGAGACCCAGTACTTC. Its protein product is CASSQDGGWGNGETQYF. Drawing the rest from reference TRBV14 and TRBJ2-5, the complete variable domain is EAGVTQFPSHSVIEKGQTVTLRCDPISGHDNLYWYRRVMGKEIKFLLHFVKESKQDESGMPNNRFLAERTGGTYSTLKVQPAELEDSGVYFCASSQDGGWGNGETQYFGPGTRLLVL.

The sample holds many counts of this clonotype. The chain couples TRBV15 to TRBJ1-1, with D hard to call. Trimming took 1 base from V and 3 from J, leaving 6 bases between them. Germline assignment: CDR1 LNHNV and CDR2 YYDKDF (reference sequence). The length of the CDR3 is 13 residues. The CDR3 loop is CATSRGFYTEAFF. In nucleotides, the CDR3 is TGTGCCACCAGCAGAGGCTTTTACACTGAAGCTTTCTTT.

The sample holds many counts of this clonotype. This chain joins TRBV19 and TRBJ2-1; TRBD1 is a possible D gene (6 bases). In germline, CDR1 is LNHDA, CDR2 SQIVND (reference sequence). The CDR3 consists of 13 residues. V was cut by 7 bases and J by 5 bases, with 12 bases left in between. In DNA form, the CDR3 reads TGTGCCAGTAAGGGGGACACAAACAATGAGCAGTTCTTC. It translates to CASKGDTNNEQFF.

The sample holds many counts of this clonotype. The chain combines TRBV29-1 with TRBJ2-5; possibly TRBD1 or TRBD2 for D (5 bases each). Germline V gene lookup returns CDR1 SQVTM and CDR2 ANQGSEA. Deletions cut 6 bases from V and 4 bases from J, with 18 bases between. The length of the CDR3 is 14 residues. The CDR3 protein is CSVHRFGGLETQYF. The CDR3 DNA sequence: TGCAGCGTCCATCGATTTGGGGGTTTAGAGACCCAGTACTTC. The whole variable domain, filled in from reference TRBV29-1 and TRBJ2-5, reads SAVISQKPSRDICQRGTSLTIQCQVDSQVTMMFWYRQQPGQSLTLIATANQGSEATYESGFVIDKFPISRPNLTFSTLTVSNMSPEDSSIYLCSVHRFGGLETQYFGPGTRLLVL.

This clonotype was recorded many times. The rearrangement uses TRBV6-2 or TRBV6-3 and TRBJ1-5; no clear D. This CDR3 region has 15 residues. The V and J ends lost 8 bases and 4 bases respectively, with 18 bases between them. The germline gives CDR1 MNHEY, CDR2 SVGEGT. CDR3 loop: CASADGLIENQPQHF. The CDR3 nucleotides read TGTGCCAGCGCCGACGGACTTATCGAAAATCAGCCCCAGCATTTT.

This clonotype has ten or more counts. The rearrangement joins TRBV7-8 to TRBJ2-1; 14 bases align to TRBD2. The V gene end was trimmed by 5 bases and the J gene end by 0 bases; junction bases not matched to a gene: 9. Germline V CDR1 and CDR2: SGHVS, FQNEAQ. The CDR3 sequence is 19 residues long. CDR3 in DNA: TGTGCCAGCAGCAAGGGACTAGCGGGAGTCGATAGCTCCTACAATGAGCAGTTCTTC. As protein: CASSKGLAGVDSSYNEQFF.

To note about this clonotype: A read error likely explains this, since a far larger clone differs by one base. The gene calls are TRBV5-4 and TRBJ1-6, with a tentative D call TRBD1 (6 bases). Germline values: CDR1 SGHNT, CDR2 YYREEE (reference sequence). Trimming stripped 4 bases from V and 10 bases from J, with 18 bases between. The CDR3 extends over 15 amino acids. CDR3 coding DNA: TGTGCCAGCAGCCGACCGGGACAAAACGGATCACCCCTCCACTTT. Its translation: CASSRPGQNGSPLHF.

There are many counts of this clonotype. The rearrangement uses TRBV18 and TRBJ2-1; 7 bases line up with TRBD2. This CDR3 spans 15 amino acids. Unmatched junction bases numbered 9, after V lost 6 bases and J lost 4 bases. Germline V gene lookup returns CDR1 KGHSH and CDR2 LQKENI. This CDR3 reads CASSAIRGSYNEQFF. Here the CDR3 DNA reads TGTGCCAGCTCCGCAATACGCGGGAGTTACAATGAGCAGTTCTTC.

This clonotype was observed once. A far larger clone is only one base removed, so a read error is likely. The V gene is TRBV6-5, the J gene TRBJ2-1, with 8 bases aligning to TRBD2. The CDR3 is 16 amino acids. V shed 5 bases and J 0 bases; nucleotides not matched to a gene: 6. Germline lookup yields CDR1 MNHEY and CDR2 SVGAGI. The CDR3, as DNA: TGTGCCAGCAGTCTTAGCGGGGCCTTCTCCTACAATGAGCAGTTCTTC. Translating it yields CASSLSGAFSYNEQFF.

This clonotype has just a few counts. Being one base from a much bigger clone, this may be a read error. The J gene is TRBJ2-5, the V gene TRBV29-1; a weak D match, TRBD1 (5 bases). This CDR3 spans 12 amino acids. In germline, CDR1 is SQVTM, CDR2 ANQGSEA. This chain's CDR3 is CGFQAQGETQYF. DNA of the CDR3: TGCGGCTTCCAGGCTCAGGGAGAGACCCAGTACTTC.

This clonotype has a count of ten or more. The chain uses TRBV28 and TRBJ2-5, with 7 bases that match TRBD1. Per the germline V gene, CDR1 is MDHEN and CDR2 is SYDVKM. This CDR3 is built from 14 residues. Unmatched junction bases numbered 7, after V lost 4 bases and J lost 5 bases. The CDR3 here is CASSYRTGRETQYF. The CDR3 DNA reads TGTGCCAGCAGTTATCGGACAGGCCGGGAGACCCAGTACTTC.

By its share, this clonotype is medium-sized. The chain carries TRBV20-1 and TRBJ2-1; D could derive from TRBD1 or TRBD2 (6 bases each). CDR3 length: 15 amino acids. Trimming removed 1 base at V and 2 bases at J, with 12 bases between. The germline CDR1 and CDR2 sequences are DFQATT and SNEGSKA (reference sequence). CDR3 nucleotides: TGCAGTGCTAGAGGGGCAGGGGAGGCCTACAATGAGCAGTTCTTC. Its translation: CSARGAGEAYNEQFF.

The table lists this clonotype with many counts. The chain couples TRBV18 to TRBJ2-7, with D tentatively TRBD2 (5 bases). V was cut by 3 bases and J by 2 bases, with 8 bases left in between. Looked up from germline, CDR1 is KGHSH and CDR2 is LQKENI. The CDR3 length is 13 residues. The CDR3 sequence: CASSPSGTYEQYF. As DNA, the CDR3 is TGTGCCAGCTCACCGTCGGGAACCTACGAGCAGTACTTC.